These 24 T cell receptor beta chains were sequenced from one sample in a study of T-cell memory formation after mild COVID-19. TCRdb passed the 5' RACE reads through MiXCR, listing each CDR3 protein once. The table includes about 560,000 distinct CDR3 sequences, roughly 18% detected once. Input material: PBMCs or a T cell subset sorted from them (not recorded which). The source is an adult woman who had mild COVID-19 (a few samples of this study predate the infection). Cell type and time point are not known.

The chain is built from TRBV20-1 and TRBJ2-7; TRBD2 might be the D (6 bases). From germline, CDR1 is DFQATT and CDR2 SNEGSKA (reference sequence). Trimming removed 1 base from V and 6 bases from J, with 19 bases in between. This CDR3 is built from 15 residues. The CDR3: CSARAPLGGTLEQYF. The CDR3 nucleotides are TGCAGTGCTAGAGCCCCTCTTGGCGGGACCCTCGAGCAGTACTTC.

The chain combines TRBV12-3 or TRBV12-4 with TRBJ2-7; 12 bases match TRBD2. The V segment lost 3 bases and the J segment 2 bases; nucleotides outside the gene matches: 2. This CDR3 has 15 amino acids. As DNA, the CDR3 is TGTGCCAGCAGTTTGACTAGCGGGAGTCCCTACGAGCAGTACTTC. As protein: CASSLTSGSPYEQYF.

V is TRBV9 and J is TRBJ2-1, with D unresolved. CDR3 length: 13 residues. The V and J ends lost 0 bases and 9 bases respectively, with 10 bases between them. The germline gives CDR1 SGDLS, CDR2 YYNGEE. The CDR3 DNA sequence: TGTGCCAGCAGCGTAGAGACCAAAAGTGAGCAGTTCTTC. Protein: CASSVETKSEQFF.

V is TRBV5-1 and J is TRBJ2-1, with D tentatively TRBD2 (6 bases). Germline values: CDR1 SGHRS, CDR2 YFSETQ. Trimming took 5 bases from V and 0 from J, leaving 18 bases between them. The CDR3 loop spans 17 amino acids. CDR3 in DNA: TGCGCCAGCAGACCTTCGTTGGGCGGGGACTCCTACAATGAGCAGTTCTTC. As protein: CASRPSLGGDSYNEQFF. Full variable domain (rest looked up from reference TRBV5-1 and TRBJ2-1): KAGVTQTPRYLIKTRGQQVTLSCSPISGHRSVSWYQQTPGQGLQFLFEYFSETQRNKGNFPGRFSGRQFSNSRSEMNVSTLELGDSALYLCASRPSLGGDSYNEQFFGPGTRLTVL.

The table lists this clonotype with a few counts. A read error is likely, as this CDR3 ends without the conserved phenylalanine or tryptophan. The DNA is left out, because the CDR3 cannot be placed on it with certainty; the CDR3 is given as TCRdb lists it. V is TRBV19 and J is TRBJ1-1. 11 amino acids form the CDR3, both terminal residues included. Germline V gene sequence: CDR1 LNHDA, CDR2 SQIVND (reference sequence). CDR3 sequence: CASSKRYSVTV.

The rearrangement uses TRBV5-4 and TRBJ2-1; 8 bases map to TRBD2. V gave up 4 bases and J gave up 10 bases; unmatched junction bases: 13. The CDR3 consists of 15 residues. Germline V gene lookup returns CDR1 SGHNT and CDR2 YYREEE (reference sequence). The CDR3 DNA sequence: TGTGCCAGCAGCGATCCCGCTGGACTAGCATCCGAGCAGTTCTTC. It yields the protein CASSDPAGLASEQFF.

The V gene is TRBV28, the J gene TRBJ1-5, with D unresolved. Germline CDR1 MDHEN, CDR2 SYDVKM. Trimming pared 8 bases from V and 0 bases from J, leaving 8 bases between. This CDR3 is built from 13 residues. The CDR3 protein is CASLASSNQPQHF. Here the CDR3 DNA reads TGTGCCAGCCTAGCGTCTAGCAATCAGCCCCAGCATTTT.

V and J are TRBV7-6 and TRBJ1-5; no clear D gene. CDR1 is SGHVS, CDR2 FNYEAQ, per germline. V lost 1 base and J lost 4, with 8 bases in between. The CDR3 consists of 14 residues. This CDR3 reads CASSLGAPNQPQHF. In nucleotides, the CDR3 is TGTGCCAGCAGCTTAGGGGCACCTAATCAGCCCCAGCATTTT.

This clonotype was seen a few times. The chain couples TRBV12-3 or TRBV12-4 to TRBJ2-4, with 9 bases identical to TRBD2. Trimming took 3 bases from V and 6 from J; bases not matched to a gene: 9. This CDR3 comprises 16 residues. Here the CDR3 reads CASSFQRGGAGNIQYF. The CDR3 DNA reads TGTGCCAGCAGTTTTCAACGCGGGGGGGCCGGAAACATTCAGTACTTC.

This chain joins TRBV18 and TRBJ2-2; D remains ambiguous. V was trimmed by 0 bases and J by 1 base, leaving 3 bases between them. Looked up from germline, CDR1 is KGHSH and CDR2 is LQKENI. This CDR3 region has 14 residues. The CDR3 sequence is CASSPPMNTGELFF. The CDR3 region has the DNA TGTGCCAGCTCACCACCAATGAACACCGGGGAGCTGTTTTTT.

This clonotype was seen only a few times. The CDR3: CSAGTTGGTEAFF. CDR3 DNA sequence: TGCAGTGCGGGAACGACAGGGGGCACTGAAGCTTTCTTT. The V gene is TRBV20-1, the J gene TRBJ1-1; TRBD1 matches 9 bases. The V gene's germline CDR1 is DFQATT and CDR2 SNEGSKA (reference sequence). After removal of 6 bases from V and 4 bases from J, the junction contained 6 bases not matched to a gene. This CDR3 spans 13 amino acids.

CDR3 residues: CASSSQDRPQETQYF. The CDR3 DNA sequence: TGTGCCAGTAGTTCCCAGGACAGGCCACAAGAGACCCAGTACTTC. The chain employs TRBV19 and TRBJ2-5; 7 bases are a match to TRBD1. The ends lost 5 bases at V and 2 bases at J; junction bases unmatched: 8. The CDR3 sequence is 15 residues long. Germline V gene lookup returns CDR1 LNHDA and CDR2 SQIVND (reference sequence).

The V and J genes are TRBV11-3 and TRBJ2-3, with TRBD1 as a possible D gene (8 bases). Trimming shortened V by 4 bases and J by 5 bases, and 19 bases separated the two germline ends. The CDR3 totals 16 residues. CDR1 is SGHNT and CDR2 is YENEEA in the germline V gene. CDR3 in DNA: TGTGCCAGCAGCTCAAGCGGAACAGGGGGGGGAGATACGCAGTATTTT. This codes for CASSSSGTGGGDTQYF.

This clonotype was observed a few times. V and J are TRBV6-2 or TRBV6-3 and TRBJ2-6; D uncertain. V was pared by 8 bases and J by 2 bases, with 13 bases between. Per germline, CDR1 MNHEY and CDR2 SVGEGT. The CDR3 contains 15 residues. The CDR3 loop is CASRAAGAGANVLTF. In DNA form, the CDR3 reads TGTGCCAGCCGGGCGGCTGGGGCTGGGGCCAACGTCCTGACTTTC.

This clonotype was found a few times. The genes are TRBV27 and TRBJ2-1; 8 positions agree with TRBD2. The CDR3 is 15 residues long. In germline, CDR1 is MNHEY, CDR2 SMNVEV (reference sequence). J lost 8 bases, V lost 8 bases, and 14 bases had no gene match. The CDR3 protein is CASPKTSGQYHEQFF. Here the CDR3 DNA reads TGTGCCAGCCCTAAAACTAGCGGCCAGTATCATGAGCAGTTCTTC.

The chain links TRBV6-5 to TRBJ1-6; possibly TRBD1 for D (5 bases). The germline V gene has CDR1 MNHEY and CDR2 SVGAGI. The CDR3 is made up of 13 amino acids. Trimming pared 2 bases from V and 9 bases from J, leaving 8 bases between. CDR3 sequence (DNA): TGTGCCAGCAGTTACGAGGGGAGTTCACCCCTCCACTTT. This translates into CASSYEGSSPLHF.

This clonotype was seen only a few times. The rearrangement uses TRBV12-3 or TRBV12-4 and TRBJ2-3; D is uncertain. This CDR3 has 12 amino acids. V gave up 5 bases and J gave up 6 bases, with 9 bases separating them. CDR3 loop: CASSQFTDTQYF. CDR3 coding DNA: TGTGCCAGCAGTCAATTCACGGATACGCAGTATTTT.

The chain is built from TRBV5-1 and TRBJ2-4; 7 bases agree with TRBD1. J gave up 9 bases and V 0 bases, and 9 bases lay outside the gene matches. This CDR3 region has 15 residues. Germline-derived CDR1 and CDR2 are SGHRS and YFSETQ. Here the CDR3 DNA reads TGCGCCAGCAGCTTGGGGACAGGTCCTATGAGCATTCAGTACTTC. Translated, it gives CASSLGTGPMSIQYF.

The chain carries TRBV20-1 and TRBJ1-5, with D hard to call. Germline V gene lookup returns CDR1 DFQATT and CDR2 SNEGSKA (reference sequence). This CDR3 is built from 15 residues. The CDR3 DNA sequence: TGCGCAGTAGCCCCTGGCAGCTATAGCAATCAGCCCCAGCATTTT. Its translation is CAVAPGSYSNQPQHF.

The chain combines TRBV18 with TRBJ1-1; no firm D call. Germline lookup yields CDR1 KGHSH and CDR2 LQKENI. The CDR3 totals 13 residues. Trimming removed 2 bases from V and 6 bases from J, with 10 bases in between. In nucleotides, the CDR3 is TGTGCCAGCTCACCATCTGGTGTGGCTGAAGCTTTCTTT. Translated: CASSPSGVAEAFF.

This clonotype was seen many times. The chain links TRBV7-3 to TRBJ2-1, with 10 bases identical to TRBD1. CDR3 size: 19 residues. The germline V gene has CDR1 SGHTA and CDR2 FQGTGA. V lost 4 bases and J lost 5; bases outside the gene matches: 17. The CDR3 reads CASSSRDRGPPLVNNEQFF. For the CDR3, the DNA is TGTGCCAGCAGCTCCCGGGACAGGGGACCCCCACTCGTCAACAATGAGCAGTTCTTC.

The table lists this clonotype with a few counts. V is TRBV12-3 or TRBV12-4 and J is TRBJ1-5; possible D gene TRBD1, 6 bases. Trimming shortened V by 0 bases and J by 3 bases, and 9 bases separated the two germline ends. The CDR3 is 15 amino acids. CDR3 DNA: TGTGCCAGCAGTTTAGCCTCAGGGGTCAATCAGCCCCAGCATTTT. Amino acids: CASSLASGVNQPQHF.

V usage is TRBV12-3 or TRBV12-4 and J usage is TRBJ1-1, with 11 bases matching TRBD1. The CDR3 covers 19 residues. V lost 5 bases to trimming and J lost 3 bases; unmatched junction nucleotides: 17. Here the CDR3 reads CASSPILGTGGDGDTEAFF. CDR3 DNA sequence: TGTGCCAGCAGTCCCATTCTGGGGACAGGGGGGGACGGGGACACTGAAGCTTTCTTT.

This clonotype was counted at least ten times. V and J are TRBV7-8 and TRBJ2-7; D is perhaps TRBD2 (5 bases). Germline CDR1 and CDR2: SGHVS and FQNEAQ. Trimming removed 1 base from V and 0 bases from J, with 7 bases in between. The CDR3 totals 14 residues. CDR3 residues: CASSLVGSSYEQYF. Written as DNA, the CDR3 is TGTGCCAGCAGCTTAGTGGGGAGCTCCTACGAGCAGTACTTC.